A single sample is the source of the 9 T cell receptor beta chains below, sequenced in a study of blood T cell repertoires in COVID-19. Sequencing was performed with immunoSEQ multiplex PCR; in TCRdb, only in-frame clones are kept and a portion is missing. Among 450,000 to 500,000 clones listed, roughly 87% were seen once. Sample: PBMCs or T cells enriched from blood (not recorded which). Receptors originate from a woman aged 18-29 years who had recovered from COVID-19.

The chain employs TRBV5-1 and TRBJ2-3, with 8 bases identical to TRBD2. The ends lost 0 bases at V and 2 bases at J; junction bases unmatched: 5. Germline CDR1 SGHRS, CDR2 YFSETQ. This CDR3 has 16 amino acids. The CDR3 DNA follows: TGCGCCAGCAGCTTGGGAGGACTAGCCCACACAGATACGCAGTATTTT. It codes for CASSLGGLAHTDTQYF.

The chain couples TRBV15 to TRBJ1-4; perhaps TRBD1 as D (5 bases). The germline gives CDR1 LNHNV, CDR2 YYDKDF (reference sequence). This CDR3 has 15 residues. V gave up 3 bases and J gave up 4 bases, with 12 bases separating them. CDR3 nucleotides: TGTGCCACCAGCAGGGAGGGAGGGGATAATGAAAAACTGTTTTTT. Its protein is CATSREGGDNEKLFF.

V and J are TRBV6-2 or TRBV6-3 and TRBJ2-1; 15 bases agree with TRBD2. This CDR3 has 15 residues. Per germline, CDR1 MNHEY and CDR2 SVGEGT. V gave up 6 bases and J gave up 8 bases; unmatched junction bases: 5. This CDR3 is CASRPRTSGGDEQFF. In DNA form, the CDR3 reads TGTGCCAGCAGGCCTCGGACTAGCGGGGGGGATGAGCAGTTCTTC.

This clone occurred once. The J gene is TRBJ1-6, the V gene TRBV7-8; D is unclear. V lost 5 bases and J lost 2, with 16 bases in between. CDR1 and CDR2 from the germline V gene are SGHVS and FQNEAQ. This CDR3 spans 17 amino acids. CDR3 loop: CASSPPRFIAYNSPLHF. The CDR3 region has the DNA TGTGCCAGCAGCCCCCCGAGGTTTATTGCCTATAATTCACCCCTCCACTTT.

The chain joins TRBV5-4 to TRBJ2-1, with 7 bases that match TRBD1. V shed 0 bases, J shed 4 bases, and the junction held 4 bases outside the gene matches. Germline V gene sequence: CDR1 SGHNT, CDR2 YYREEE (reference sequence). This CDR3 spans 15 amino acids. This chain's CDR3 is CASSLEGGGYNEQFF. Here the CDR3 DNA reads TGTGCCAGCAGCTTGGAAGGGGGCGGGTACAATGAGCAGTTCTTC.

This chain joins TRBV10-3 and TRBJ1-2; TRBD1 matches at 9 bases. Looked up from germline, CDR1 is ENHRY and CDR2 is SYGVKD. The J segment lost 4 bases and the V segment lost 5 bases, leaving 8 bases of the junction unmatched. This CDR3 is built from 15 residues. CDR3 bases: TGTGCCATCAGTAATCCGGGACAGGGAGGCTATGGCTACACCTTC. Protein: CAISNPGQGGYGYTF.

The rearrangement joins TRBV3-1 (or the pseudogene TRBV3-2) to TRBJ1-2, with D perhaps matching TRBD1 (5 bases). The V and J ends lost 0 bases and 8 bases respectively, with 16 bases between them. The germline V gene has CDR1 LGHDT and CDR2 YNNKEL (reference sequence). The CDR3 extends over 15 amino acids. This chain's CDR3 is CASSQDLAGLGGYTF. The CDR3 DNA reads as TGTGCCAGCAGCCAAGATCTCGCAGGGTTGGGCGGCTACACCTTC.

This clone was recorded once. The gene calls are TRBV5-1 and TRBJ1-5, with TRBD1 as a possible D gene (6 bases). Looked up from germline, CDR1 is SGHRS and CDR2 is YFSETQ. The CDR3 loop spans 15 amino acids. V was cut by 1 base and J by 3 bases, with 11 bases left in between. CDR3 bases: TGCGCCAGCAGCTTGCAGGGGTCTTACAATCAGCCCCAGCATTTT. Translated, it gives CASSLQGSYNQPQHF.

The chain combines TRBV5-6 with TRBJ1-2, with a weak D call TRBD1 (5 bases). V dropped 4 bases and J dropped 8 bases, with 15 bases sitting between them. The CDR3 loop spans 13 amino acids. Germline V CDR1 and CDR2: SGHDT, YYEEEE. CDR3 in DNA: TGTGCCAGCAGCCGCGATTCAGGGTTGGGCTACACCTTC. Its protein is CASSRDSGLGYTF.